This is a list of T cell receptor beta chains from one sample in a study of T cells in Graves' hyperthyroidism and ophthalmopathy. One entry per CDR3 protein, called by TCRdb with MiXCR from the multiplex PCR reads. This table has about 640,000 distinct CDR3 sequences, about 20% appearing once. The sample was blood. The receptor set was obtained from a man under 40 with Graves' ophthalmopathy. Each CDR3 is given with its conserved first and last residue. D genes are given only for firm matches. The listing skips clone size in some rows; elsewhere it reads once, few, many or a size class.

D gene	V gene	clone size	J gene	CDR3 DNA	CDR3 protein
TRBD2	TRBV4-2	few	TRBJ2-3	TGTGCCAGCAGCCAAGAACGGGAGGGACCAGATACGCAGTATTTT	CASSQEREGPDTQYF
NA	TRBV20-1	few	TRBJ2-7	TGCAGTGCTTTAGTTCCGGGGACGGGGGAGCAGTACTTC	CSALVPGTGEQYF
NA	TRBV3-1	many	TRBJ1-5	TGTGCCAGCAGCCAAGCAGGACAGCCCAATCAGCCCCAGCATTTT	CASSQAGQPNQPQHF
TRBD2	TRBV6-2/TRBV6-3	NA	TRBJ2-7	TGTGCCAGCAGTTACTCGGCGTCTAGCGGGCTCTCCTACGAGCAGTACTTC	CASSYSASSGLSYEQYF
NA	TRBV15	few	TRBJ2-5	TGTGCCACCAGCAGAGGATCTAGGTCTACCGGGAGAGAGACCCAGTACTTC	CATSRGSRSTGRETQYF
TRBD2	TRBV28	many	TRBJ2-7	TGTGCCAGCAGTTCCCGGACTAGCGGGAGTCACGAGCAGTACTTC	CASSSRTSGSHEQYF
TRBD1	TRBV4-2	few	TRBJ2-7	TGTGCCAGCAGCCCGACGGACAGGGAGCGTGACGAGCAGTACTTC	CASSPTDRERDEQYF
TRBD1	TRBV7-6	few	TRBJ2-1	TGTGCCAGCAGCCGGGGACAGGGTATCATTTCCTACAATGAGCAGTTCTTC	CASSRGQGIISYNEQFF
NA	TRBV6-1	few	TRBJ1-5	TGTGCCAGCATCGGAGGTGGACTGTCCCAGCCCCAGCATTTT	CASIGGGLSQPQHF
NA	TRBV27	many	TRBJ1-1	TGTGCCAGCAGTTTATCGTACAGGGAAAGTCCTGAAGCTTTCTTT	CASSLSYRESPEAFF
NA	TRBV7-2	many	TRBJ1-4	TGTGCCAGCAGCCCGGGCGGTGGGACTAATGAAAAACTGTTTTTT	CASSPGGGTNEKLFF
NA	TRBV27	NA	TRBJ1-1	TGTGCCAGCAGGATGGGGGCCAACACTGAAGCTTTCTTT	CASRMGANTEAFF
TRBD1	TRBV20-1	few	TRBJ2-1	TGCAGTGCTAGAGGACAGGGGGCGAATGAGCAGTTCTTC	CSARGQGANEQFF
TRBD1	TRBV19	many	TRBJ1-2	TGTGCCAGTAGTGCTACCGGGACAGGGGCTGATGGCTACACCTTC	CASSATGTGADGYTF
NA	TRBV20-1	few	TRBJ1-1	TGCAGTGCTAGATGGGGGAGCATGAACACTGAAGCTTTCTTT	CSARWGSMNTEAFF
NA	TRBV11-2	NA	TRBJ2-2	TGTGGCTACGGGGAGCTGTTTTTT	CGYGELFF
NA	TRBV29-1	NA	TRBJ2-1	TGCAGCGTTGATCCTCGGGGGGCGGGCTCCTACAATGAGCAGTTCTTC	CSVDPRGAGSYNEQFF
NA	TRBV6-1	few	TRBJ1-4	TGTGCCAGCAGTGAATTAGGGGGAGAGAACGAAAAACTGTTTTTT	CASSELGGENEKLFF
NA	TRBV30	NA	TRBJ2-3	TGTGCCTGGAGTCTTGGCGTCGATACGCAGTATTTT	CAWSLGVDTQYF
NA	TRBV28	few	TRBJ2-7	TGTGCCAGCAGTCCGATTCGGGAAAGACTCCACTACGAGCAGTACTTC	CASSPIRERLHYEQYF
NA	TRBV30	few	TRBJ2-3	TGTGCCTGGAGACATCCTCAGGGGTTCGTAGCGGATACGCAGTATTTT	CAWRHPQGFVADTQYF
TRBD2	TRBV4-1	NA	TRBJ2-1	TGTGCCAGCAGCCAAGATTTCCCGGGACTAGCGAGATTTTACAATGAGCAGTTCTTC	CASSQDFPGLARFYNEQFF
NA	TRBV15	NA	TRBJ2-7	TGTGCCACCAGCAGAGCCCCGGGGGAGCAGTACTTC	CATSRAPGEQYF
NA	TRBV5-6	few	TRBJ2-7	TGTGCCAGCAGCTTGAACCCCACGGGCCCCTACGAGCAGTACTTC	CASSLNPTGPYEQYF
NA	TRBV7-8	many	TRBJ2-1	TGTGCCAGCAGCTTAACCCCTGCGGGAAACTCCTACAATGAGCAGTTCTTC	CASSLTPAGNSYNEQFF
NA	TRBV6-1	NA	TRBJ1-1	TGTGCCAGCACCCTTTATGCCTCAGGGGTTGGCACTGAAGCTTTCTTT	CASTLYASGVGTEAFF
NA	TRBV9	NA	TRBJ2-7	TGTGCCAGCAGCGTAGGAGGAGAGGGTGCAATCTACGAGCAGTACTTC	CASSVGGEGAIYEQYF
NA	TRBV7-6	many	TRBJ2-1	TGTGCCAGCAGCTTAGCCCTAGGCAATGAGCAGTTCTTC	CASSLALGNEQFF
NA	TRBV11-2	many	TRBJ2-7	TGTGCCAGCACTAGTAGCTACGAGCAGTACTTC	CASTSSYEQYF